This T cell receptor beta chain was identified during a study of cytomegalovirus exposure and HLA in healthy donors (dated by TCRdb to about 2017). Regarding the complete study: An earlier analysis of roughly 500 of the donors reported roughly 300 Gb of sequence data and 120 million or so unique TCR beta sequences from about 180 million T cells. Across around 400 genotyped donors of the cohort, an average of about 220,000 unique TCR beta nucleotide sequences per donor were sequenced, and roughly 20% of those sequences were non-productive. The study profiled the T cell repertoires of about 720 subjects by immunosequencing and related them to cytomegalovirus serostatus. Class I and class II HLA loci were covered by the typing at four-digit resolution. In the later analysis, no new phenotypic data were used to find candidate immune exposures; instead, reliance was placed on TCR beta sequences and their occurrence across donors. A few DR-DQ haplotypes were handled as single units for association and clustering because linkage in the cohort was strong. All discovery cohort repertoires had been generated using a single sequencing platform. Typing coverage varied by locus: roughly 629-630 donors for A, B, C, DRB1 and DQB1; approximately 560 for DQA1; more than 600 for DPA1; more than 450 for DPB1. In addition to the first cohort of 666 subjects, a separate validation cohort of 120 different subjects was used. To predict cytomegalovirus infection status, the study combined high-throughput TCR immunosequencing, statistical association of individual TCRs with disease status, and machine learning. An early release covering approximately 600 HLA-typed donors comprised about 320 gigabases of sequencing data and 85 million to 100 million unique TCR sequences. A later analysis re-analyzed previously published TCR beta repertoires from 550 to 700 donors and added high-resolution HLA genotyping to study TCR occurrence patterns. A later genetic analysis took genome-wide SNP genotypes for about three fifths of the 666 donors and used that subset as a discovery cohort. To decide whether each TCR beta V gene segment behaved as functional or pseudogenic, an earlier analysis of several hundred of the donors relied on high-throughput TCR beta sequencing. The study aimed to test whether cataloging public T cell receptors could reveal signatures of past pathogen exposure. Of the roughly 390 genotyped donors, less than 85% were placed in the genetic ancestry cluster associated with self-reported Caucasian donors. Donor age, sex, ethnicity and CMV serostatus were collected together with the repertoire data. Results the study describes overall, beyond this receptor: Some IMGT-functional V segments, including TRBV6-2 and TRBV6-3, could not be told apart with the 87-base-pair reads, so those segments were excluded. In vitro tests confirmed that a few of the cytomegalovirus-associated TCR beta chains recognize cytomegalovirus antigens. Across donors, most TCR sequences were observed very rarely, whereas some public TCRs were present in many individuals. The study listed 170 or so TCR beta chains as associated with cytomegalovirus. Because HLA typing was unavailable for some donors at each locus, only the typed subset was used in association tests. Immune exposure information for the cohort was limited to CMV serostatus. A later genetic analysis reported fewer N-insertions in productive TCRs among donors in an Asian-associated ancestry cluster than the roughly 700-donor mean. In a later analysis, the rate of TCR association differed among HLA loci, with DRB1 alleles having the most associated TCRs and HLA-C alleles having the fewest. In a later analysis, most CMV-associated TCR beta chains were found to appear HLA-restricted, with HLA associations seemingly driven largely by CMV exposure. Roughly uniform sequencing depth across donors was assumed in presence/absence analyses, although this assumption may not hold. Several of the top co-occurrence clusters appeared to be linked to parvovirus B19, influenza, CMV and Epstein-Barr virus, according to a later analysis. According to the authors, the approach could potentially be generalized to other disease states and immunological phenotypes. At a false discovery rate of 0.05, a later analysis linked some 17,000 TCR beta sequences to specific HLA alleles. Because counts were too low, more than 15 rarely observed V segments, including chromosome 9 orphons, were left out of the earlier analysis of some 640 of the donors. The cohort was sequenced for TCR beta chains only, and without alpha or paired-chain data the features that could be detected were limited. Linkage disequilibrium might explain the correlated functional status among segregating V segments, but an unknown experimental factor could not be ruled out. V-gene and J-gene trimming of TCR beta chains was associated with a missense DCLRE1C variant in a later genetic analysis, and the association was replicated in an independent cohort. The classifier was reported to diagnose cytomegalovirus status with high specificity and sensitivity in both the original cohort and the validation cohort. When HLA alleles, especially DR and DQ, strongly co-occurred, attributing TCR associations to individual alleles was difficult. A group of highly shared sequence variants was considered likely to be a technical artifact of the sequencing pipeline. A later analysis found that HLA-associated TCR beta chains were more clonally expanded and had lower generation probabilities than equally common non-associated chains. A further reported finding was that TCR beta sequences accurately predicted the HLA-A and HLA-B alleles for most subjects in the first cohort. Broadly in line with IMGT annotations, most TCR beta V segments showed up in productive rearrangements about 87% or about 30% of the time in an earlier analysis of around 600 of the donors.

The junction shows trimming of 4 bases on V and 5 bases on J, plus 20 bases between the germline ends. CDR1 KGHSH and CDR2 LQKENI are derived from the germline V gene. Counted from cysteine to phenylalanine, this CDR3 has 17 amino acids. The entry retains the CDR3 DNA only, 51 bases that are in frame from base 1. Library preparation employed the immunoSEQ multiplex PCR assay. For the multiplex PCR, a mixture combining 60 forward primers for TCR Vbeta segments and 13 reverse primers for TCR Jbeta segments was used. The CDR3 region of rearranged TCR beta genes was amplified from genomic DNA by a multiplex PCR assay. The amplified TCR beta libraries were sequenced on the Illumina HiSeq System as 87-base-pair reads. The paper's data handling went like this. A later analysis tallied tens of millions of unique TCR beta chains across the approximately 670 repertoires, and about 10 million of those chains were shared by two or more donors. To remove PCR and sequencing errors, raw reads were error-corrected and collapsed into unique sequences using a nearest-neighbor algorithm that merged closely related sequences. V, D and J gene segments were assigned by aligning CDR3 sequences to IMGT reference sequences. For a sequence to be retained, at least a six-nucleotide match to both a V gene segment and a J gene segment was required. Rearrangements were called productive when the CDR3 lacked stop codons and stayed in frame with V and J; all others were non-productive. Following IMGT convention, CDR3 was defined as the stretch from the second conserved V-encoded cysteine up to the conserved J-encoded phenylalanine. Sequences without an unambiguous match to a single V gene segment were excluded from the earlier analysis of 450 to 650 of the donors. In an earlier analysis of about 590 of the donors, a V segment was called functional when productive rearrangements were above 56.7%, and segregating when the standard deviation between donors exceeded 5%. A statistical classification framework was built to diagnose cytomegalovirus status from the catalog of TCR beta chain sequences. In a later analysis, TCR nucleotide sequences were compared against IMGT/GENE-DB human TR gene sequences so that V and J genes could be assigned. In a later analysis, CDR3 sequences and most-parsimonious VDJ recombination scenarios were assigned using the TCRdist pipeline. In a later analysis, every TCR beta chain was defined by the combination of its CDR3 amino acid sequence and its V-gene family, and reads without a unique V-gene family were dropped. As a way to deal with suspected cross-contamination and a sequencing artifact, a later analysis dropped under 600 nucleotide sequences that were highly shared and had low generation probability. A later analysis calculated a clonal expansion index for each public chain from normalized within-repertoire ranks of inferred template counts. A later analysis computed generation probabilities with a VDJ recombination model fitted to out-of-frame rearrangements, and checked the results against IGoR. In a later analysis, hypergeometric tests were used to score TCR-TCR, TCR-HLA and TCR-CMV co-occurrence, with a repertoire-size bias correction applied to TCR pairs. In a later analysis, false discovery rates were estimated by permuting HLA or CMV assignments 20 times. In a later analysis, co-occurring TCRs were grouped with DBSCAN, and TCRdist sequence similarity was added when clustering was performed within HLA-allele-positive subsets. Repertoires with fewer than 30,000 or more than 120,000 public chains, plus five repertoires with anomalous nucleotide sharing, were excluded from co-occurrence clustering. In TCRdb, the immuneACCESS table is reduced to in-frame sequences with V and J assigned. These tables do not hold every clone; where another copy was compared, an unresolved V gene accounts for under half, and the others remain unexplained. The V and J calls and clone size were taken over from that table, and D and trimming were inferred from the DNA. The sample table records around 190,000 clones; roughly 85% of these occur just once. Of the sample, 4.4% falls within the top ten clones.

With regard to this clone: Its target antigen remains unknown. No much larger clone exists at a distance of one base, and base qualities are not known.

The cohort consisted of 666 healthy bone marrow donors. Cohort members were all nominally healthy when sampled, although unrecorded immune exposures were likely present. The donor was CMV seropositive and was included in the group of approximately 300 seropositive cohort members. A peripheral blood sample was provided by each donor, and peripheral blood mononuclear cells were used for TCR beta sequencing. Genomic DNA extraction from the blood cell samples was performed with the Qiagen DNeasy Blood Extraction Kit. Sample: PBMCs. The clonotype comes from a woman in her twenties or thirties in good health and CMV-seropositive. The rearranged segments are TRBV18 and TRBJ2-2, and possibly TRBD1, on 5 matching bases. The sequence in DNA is TGTGCCAGCTCACGAAACCAATTGGGGCCTACGACCGGGGAGCTGTTTTTT. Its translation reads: CASSRNQLGPTTGELFF.